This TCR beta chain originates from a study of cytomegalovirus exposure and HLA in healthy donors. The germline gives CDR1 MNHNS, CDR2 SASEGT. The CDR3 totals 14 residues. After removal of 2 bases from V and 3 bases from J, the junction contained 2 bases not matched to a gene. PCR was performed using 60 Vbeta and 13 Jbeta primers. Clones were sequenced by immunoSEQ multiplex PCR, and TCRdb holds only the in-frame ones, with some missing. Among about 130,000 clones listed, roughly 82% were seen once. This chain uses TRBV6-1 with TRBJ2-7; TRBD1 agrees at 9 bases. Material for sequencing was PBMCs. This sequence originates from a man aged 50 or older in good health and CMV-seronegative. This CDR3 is CASSETGGVYEQYF. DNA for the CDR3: TGTGCCAGCAGTGAAACAGGGGGCGTCTACGAGCAGTACTTC.